The next 19 T cell receptor beta chains were all read from a single sample in a study of cytomegalovirus exposure and HLA in healthy donors (dated by TCRdb to about 2017). Library generation was performed with the immunoSEQ multiplex PCR assay. As stored in TCRdb, this immuneACCESS dataset retains in-frame rearrangements with V and J assigned. A fraction of the clones does not appear; measured against another copy, unresolved V genes explain less than half of the discrepancy, and the remainder lacks a known reason. Within this sample are roughly 230,000 clones, with 90% of them counted one time only. Together, the top ten hold 3.1% of the sample. Sequencing used PBMCs. The origin of the receptors is a woman aged 30 to 39 in good health and CMV-seronegative.

This chain uses TRBV6-1 with TRBJ2-5, with a possible D match to TRBD2 (6 bases). V was shortened by 7 bases and J by 5 bases, with 20 bases between the two germline ends. CDR3 length: 15 residues. Per germline, CDR1 MNHNS and CDR2 SASEGT. DNA of the CDR3: TGTGCCAGCAACCCCCAGCAAGGGAGGACGGAGACCCAGTACTTC. This sequence encodes CASNPQQGRTETQYF.

The chain recombines TRBV5-1 with TRBJ2-5; D possibly corresponds to TRBD1 (5 bases). Germline CDR1 and CDR2: SGHRS and YFSETQ. The CDR3 length is 14 residues. V shed 3 bases and J shed 5 bases, with 14 bases lying between them. This CDR3 reads CASSSEGVGETQYF. CDR3 in DNA: TGCGCCAGCAGCTCGGAAGGGGTCGGGGAGACCCAGTACTTC.

V gene TRBV2 combines with J gene TRBJ2-5; D might be TRBD2 (6 bases). Germline V gives CDR1 SNHLY, CDR2 FYNNEI. The CDR3 has 14 amino acids. The V gene lost 3 bases and the J gene lost 7 bases, with 15 bases spanning the gap. The CDR3: CASSDYRNGGTQYF. The CDR3 DNA reads TGTGCCAGCAGTGATTATCGAAACGGGGGGACCCAGTACTTC.

This chain links TRBV28 with TRBJ2-7, with D perhaps matching TRBD1 or TRBD2 (5 bases each). The CDR3 is made up of 15 amino acids. V lost 7 bases and J lost 2, with 18 bases in between. Germline V CDR1 and CDR2: MDHEN, SYDVKM. The CDR3 coding sequence is TGTGCCAGCATTTCCACCGGGACGGCGCCCTACGAGCAGTACTTC. Translated, it gives CASISTGTAPYEQYF. Combining the CDR3 with reference TRBV28 and TRBJ2-7 gives the whole variable domain DVKVTQSSRYLVKRTGEKVFLECVQDMDHENMFWYRQDPGLGLRLIYFSYDVKMKEKGDIPEGYSVSREKKERFSLILESASTNQTSMYLCASISTGTAPYEQYFGPGTRLTVT.

The chain combines TRBV19 with TRBJ1-2; 10 bases agree with TRBD1. The germline CDR1 and CDR2 sequences are LNHDA and SQIVND (reference sequence). Losses at the gene ends were 7 bases for V and 8 bases for J; bases not matched to a gene: 10. CDR3 length equals 14 residues. CDR3 coding DNA: TGTGCCAGTACCCTGGACAGGGGGTCGCGGGGCTACACCTTC. The encoded protein is CASTLDRGSRGYTF.

This chain links TRBV5-1 with TRBJ2-7, with 14 bases matching TRBD2. The germline CDR1 and CDR2 sequences are SGHRS and YFSETQ. The CDR3 covers 17 residues. J gave up 2 bases and V 4 bases, and 8 bases lay outside the gene matches. The DNA of the CDR3 is TGCGCCAGCAGCCCCGGACTAGCGGGAGGCCAGGCCTACGAGCAGTACTTC. Protein product: CASSPGLAGGQAYEQYF.

The J gene is TRBJ2-5, the V gene TRBV9; D could derive from TRBD1 or TRBD2 (6 bases each). Germline V lookup: CDR1 SGDLS, CDR2 YYNGEE. V gave up 1 base and J gave up 2 bases, with 9 bases separating them. This CDR3 contains 14 residues. Here the CDR3 DNA reads TGTGCCAGCAGCGTACTAGGGGGGCAAGAGACCCAGTACTTC. Protein product: CASSVLGGQETQYF. Based on the CDR3 plus reference TRBV9 and TRBJ2-5, the full variable domain is DSGVTQTPKHLITATGQRVTLRCSPRSGDLSVYWYQQSLDQGLQFLIQYYNGEERAKGNILERFSAQQFPDLHSELNLSSLELGDSALYFCASSVLGGQETQYFGPGTRLLVL.

The chain is built from TRBV4-1 and TRBJ2-1; D remains unclear. CDR3 length: 14 residues. V shed 6 bases and J shed 0 bases, with 9 bases lying between them. Germline loops: CDR1 MGHRA, CDR2 YSYEKL. The CDR3: CASSVRSSYNEQFF. The CDR3 DNA is TGCGCCAGCAGTGTCCGAAGCTCCTACAATGAGCAGTTCTTC.

This rearrangement joins TRBV4-3 to TRBJ2-1, with D possibly TRBD1 on 6 matching bases. V lost 0 bases, J lost 3 bases, and 12 bases lay in between. Germline V gene data show CDR1 as LGHNA and CDR2 as YSLEER. This CDR3 comprises 16 residues. The CDR3: CASSQDLTGFYNEQFF. The CDR3 DNA sequence: TGCGCCAGCAGCCAAGATCTGACAGGATTCTACAATGAGCAGTTCTTC.

This rearrangement joins TRBV10-2 to TRBJ2-2; D remains ambiguous. The germline V gene encodes CDR1 WSHSY and CDR2 SAAADI. The V and J ends lost 3 bases and 7 bases respectively, with 0 bases between them. This CDR3 is built from 10 residues. As DNA, the CDR3 is TGCGCCAGCAGTGACGGGGAGCTGTTTTTT. It encodes CASSDGELFF.

This clone was detected only a few times. The chain combines TRBV4-1 with TRBJ2-1, with TRBD2 matching over 7 bases. Germline CDR1 and CDR2: MGHRA and YSYEKL. The CDR3 extends over 19 amino acids. Trimming took 0 bases from V and 1 from J; bases not matched to a gene: 12. The CDR3 sequence is CASSQDGPPSGNSYNEQFF. CDR3 nucleotides: TGCGCCAGCAGCCAAGACGGTCCCCCTAGCGGAAATTCCTACAATGAGCAGTTCTTC.

The gene calls are TRBV13 and TRBJ2-5, with 7 nucleotides matching TRBD2. Germline CDR1 and CDR2: PRHDT and FYEKMQ (reference sequence). The CDR3 is made up of 13 amino acids. The junction had 3 bases not matched to a gene; V was cut back by 5 bases and J by 3 bases. CDR3 loop: CASSGGLEETQYF. The CDR3 DNA reads TGTGCCAGCAGCGGCGGACTAGAAGAGACCCAGTACTTC. The entire variable domain, with the rest obtained from reference TRBV13 and TRBJ2-5, is as follows: AAGVIQSPRHLIKEKRETATLKCYPIPRHDTVYWYQQGPGQDPQFLISFYEKMQSDKGSIPDRFSAQQFSDYHSELNMSSLELGDSALYFCASSGGLEETQYFGPGTRLLVL.

The chain links TRBV6-1 to TRBJ2-4; D is possibly TRBD1 (5 bases). V was trimmed by 6 bases and J by 7 bases, leaving 16 bases between them. The CDR3 spans 14 residues. Looked up from germline, CDR1 is MNHNS and CDR2 is SASEGT. The chain's CDR3 is CASRGGQGGNIQYF. The CDR3 DNA reads TGTGCCAGCAGAGGTGGTCAGGGTGGGAACATTCAGTACTTC.

This clone was found once. The rearrangement links TRBV4-1 to TRBJ1-2; 8 nucleotides match TRBD1. In germline, CDR1 is MGHRA, CDR2 YSYEKL. Losses at the gene ends were 4 bases for V and 6 bases for J; bases not matched to a gene: 7. The CDR3 is made up of 14 amino acids. In nucleotides, the CDR3 is TGCGCCAGCAGCCCTGTGGCAGGGGGCCATGGCTACACCTTC. Translated: CASSPVAGGHGYTF.

The rearrangement joins TRBV6-1 to TRBJ1-5; D remains ambiguous. The CDR3 contains 12 residues. The germline V gene has CDR1 MNHNS and CDR2 SASEGT. Trimming removed 2 bases at V and 10 bases at J, with 9 bases between. DNA of the CDR3: TGTGCCAGCAGTGAAAGGTTGTCCCCCCAGCATTTT. Amino acid sequence: CASSERLSPQHF.

The CDR3 sequence: CASSSQGLYEQYF. CDR3 DNA: TGTGCCAGCAGCTCGCAGGGTCTCTACGAGCAGTACTTC. The J gene is TRBJ2-7, the V gene TRBV7-2; D perhaps matches TRBD1 (5 bases). The germline V gene has CDR1 SGHTA and CDR2 FQGNSA. Trimming took 4 bases from V and 3 from J, leaving 10 bases between them. The CDR3 sequence is 13 residues long.

This clone was seen a handful of times. The chain uses TRBV29-1 and TRBJ2-2; D gene ambiguous. CDR3 size: 14 residues. Per germline, CDR1 SQVTM and CDR2 ANQGSEA. V lost 0 bases and J 0 bases, leaving 5 bases between the germline ends. CDR3: CSVEEGSNTGELFF. For the CDR3, the DNA is TGCAGCGTTGAAGAGGGCTCGAACACCGGGGAGCTGTTTTTT.

The chain couples TRBV7-3 to TRBJ2-1; D is possibly TRBD2 (5 bases). CDR3 length: 13 amino acids. CDR1 is SGHTA, CDR2 FQGTGA, per germline. Trimming shortened V by 0 bases and J by 7 bases, and 7 bases separated the two germline ends. In DNA form, the CDR3 reads TGTGCCAGCAGCTTAACGACGGGGAATGAGCAGTTCTTC. Translating it yields CASSLTTGNEQFF.

In its sample, this clone was seen a few times. V and J are TRBV5-6 and TRBJ2-7; D is uncertain. This CDR3 spans 14 amino acids. Looked up from germline, CDR1 is SGHDT and CDR2 is YYEEEE. V lost 0 bases to trimming and J lost 5 bases, with 12 bases between them. CDR3 in DNA: TGTGCCAGCAGCTTGGTAGGAGCATACGACGAGCAGTACTTC. Its protein is CASSLVGAYDEQYF.